The clone carrying this T cell receptor beta chain was detected once. Trimming pared 5 bases from V and 2 bases from J, leaving 8 bases between. The CDR3 contains 13 residues. Germline-derived CDR1 and CDR2 are LNHNV and YYDKDF (reference sequence). The treatment is: some 20 received Ad26.COV2.S at low or high dose, single or two shots; 5 received placebo; per-sample allocation not given. Sampling occurred on day 63 after the first vaccine or placebo injection. Sequencing used immunoSEQ multiplex PCR; TCRdb keeps in-frame clones, though not all of them. The table includes 400,000 to 450,000 clones, 75% to 95% detected once. The sample belongs to a study of Ad26.COV2.S vaccination and SARS-CoV-2 variants.

The chain has TRBV15 and TRBJ2-3; TRBD1 might be the D (5 bases). This sample comprised peripheral blood, obtained in a trial of Ad26.COV2.S vaccine versus placebo. The receptor was isolated from a person between 18 and 65 years old who received the Ad26.COV2.S COVID-19 vaccine or a placebo. The CDR3 here is CATSGRVTDTQYF. The CDR3, as DNA: TGTGCCACCAGCGGCAGGGTCACAGATACGCAGTATTTT. Together with reference TRBV15 and TRBJ2-3, the CDR3 gives the full variable domain: DAMVIQNPRYQVTQFGKPVTLSCSQTLNHNVMYWYQQKSSQAPKLLFHYYDKDFNNEADTPDNFQSRRPNTSFCFLDIRSPGLGDTAMYLCATSGRVTDTQYFGPGTRLTVL.